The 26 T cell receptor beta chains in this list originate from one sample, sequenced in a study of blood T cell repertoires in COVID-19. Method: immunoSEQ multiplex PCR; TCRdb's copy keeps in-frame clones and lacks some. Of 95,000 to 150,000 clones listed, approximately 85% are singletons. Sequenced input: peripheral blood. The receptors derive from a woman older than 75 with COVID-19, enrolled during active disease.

CDR3 sequence: CASSNLRVSGETQYF. For the CDR3, the DNA is TGTGCCAGCAGCAACCTACGGGTCTCGGGTGAGACCCAGTACTTC. This sequence joins TRBV21-1 and TRBJ2-5; TRBD2 is the table's D call, not checked against the DNA. TRBV21-1 is a known pseudogene. CDR3 size: 15 residues.

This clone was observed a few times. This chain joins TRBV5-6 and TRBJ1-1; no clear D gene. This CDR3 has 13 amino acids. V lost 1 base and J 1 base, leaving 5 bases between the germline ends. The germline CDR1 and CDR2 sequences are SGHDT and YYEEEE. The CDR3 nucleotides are TGTGCCAGCAGCTTGACAGCGAACACTGAAGCTTTCTTT. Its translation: CASSLTANTEAFF.

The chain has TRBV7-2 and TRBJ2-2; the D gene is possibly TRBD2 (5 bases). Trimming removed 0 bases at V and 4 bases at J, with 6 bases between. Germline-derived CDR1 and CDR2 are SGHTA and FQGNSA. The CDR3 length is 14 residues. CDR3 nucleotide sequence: TGTGCCAGCAGCTTAGCGGGAGCCACCGGGGAGCTGTTTTTT. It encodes CASSLAGATGELFF.

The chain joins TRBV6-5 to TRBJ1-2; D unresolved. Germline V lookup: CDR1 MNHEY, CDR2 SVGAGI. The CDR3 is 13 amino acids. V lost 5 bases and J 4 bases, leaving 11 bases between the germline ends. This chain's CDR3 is CASSPNPGYGYTF. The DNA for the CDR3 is TGTGCCAGCAGTCCTAACCCTGGCTATGGCTACACCTTC.

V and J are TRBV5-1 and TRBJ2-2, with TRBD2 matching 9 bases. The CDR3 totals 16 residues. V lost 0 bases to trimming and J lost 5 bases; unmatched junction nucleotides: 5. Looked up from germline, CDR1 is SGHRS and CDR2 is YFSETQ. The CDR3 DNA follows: TGCGCCAGCAGCTTGGCAAATCTAGCGGGAACCGGGGAGCTGTTTTTT. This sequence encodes CASSLANLAGTGELFF.

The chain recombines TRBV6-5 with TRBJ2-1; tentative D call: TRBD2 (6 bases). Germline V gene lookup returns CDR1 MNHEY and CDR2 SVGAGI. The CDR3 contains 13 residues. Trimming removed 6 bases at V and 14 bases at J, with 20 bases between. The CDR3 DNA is TGTGCCAGCAGAGTCAACAGACTAGAAGAGGAGTTCTTC. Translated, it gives CASRVNRLEEEFF.

This CDR3 is CASSQSAGVPGQETQYF. The CDR3 DNA reads TGCGCCAGCAGCCAATCAGCGGGAGTCCCCGGCCAAGAGACCCAGTACTTC. The rearrangement uses TRBV4-1 and TRBJ2-5; TRBD2 agrees at 8 bases. Trimming cost V 2 bases and J 1 base; bases outside gene matches: 9. CDR3 size: 17 residues. The germline V gene encodes CDR1 MGHRA and CDR2 YSYEKL.

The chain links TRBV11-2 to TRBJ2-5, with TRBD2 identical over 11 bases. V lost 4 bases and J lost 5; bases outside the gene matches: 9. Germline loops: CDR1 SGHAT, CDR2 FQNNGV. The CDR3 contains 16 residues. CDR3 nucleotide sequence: TGTGCCAGCAGCTCCACTAGCGGGAGCAGGTGGGAGACCCAGTACTTC. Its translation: CASSSTSGSRWETQYF.

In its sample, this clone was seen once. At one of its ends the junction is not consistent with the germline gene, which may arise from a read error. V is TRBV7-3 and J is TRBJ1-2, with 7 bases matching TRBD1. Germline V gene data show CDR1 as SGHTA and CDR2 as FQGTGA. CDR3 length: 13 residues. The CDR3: CASSTLPGDRVLF. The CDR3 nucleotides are TGTGCCAGCAGCACCCTTCCCGGCGACAGGGTTCTCTTC.

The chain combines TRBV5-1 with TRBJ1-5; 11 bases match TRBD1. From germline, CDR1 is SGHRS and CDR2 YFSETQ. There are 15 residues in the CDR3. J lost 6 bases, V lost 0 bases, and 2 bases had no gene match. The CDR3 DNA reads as TGCGCCAGCAGCTTGGATGGACAGGGGGCTCAGCCCCAGCATTTT. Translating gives CASSLDGQGAQPQHF.

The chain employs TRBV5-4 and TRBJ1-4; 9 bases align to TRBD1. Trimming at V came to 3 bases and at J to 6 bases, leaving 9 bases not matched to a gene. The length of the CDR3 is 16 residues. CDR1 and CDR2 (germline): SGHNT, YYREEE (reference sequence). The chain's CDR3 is CASSSPPGQGHEKLFF. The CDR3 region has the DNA TGTGCCAGCAGCTCGCCTCCGGGACAGGGTCATGAAAAACTGTTTTTT.

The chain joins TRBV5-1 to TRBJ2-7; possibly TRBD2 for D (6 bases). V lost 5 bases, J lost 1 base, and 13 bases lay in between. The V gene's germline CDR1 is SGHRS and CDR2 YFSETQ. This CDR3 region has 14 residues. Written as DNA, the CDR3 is TGCGCCAGCAGTATCCGGGGGACTTCCTACGAGCAGTACTTC. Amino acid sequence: CASSIRGTSYEQYF.

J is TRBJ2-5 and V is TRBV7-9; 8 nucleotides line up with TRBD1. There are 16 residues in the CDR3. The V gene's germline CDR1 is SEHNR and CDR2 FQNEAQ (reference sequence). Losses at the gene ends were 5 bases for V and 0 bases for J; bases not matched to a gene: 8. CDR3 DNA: TGTGCCAGCAGCCAAAACAGGGGGTTGTACCAAGAGACCCAGTACTTC. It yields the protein CASSQNRGLYQETQYF.

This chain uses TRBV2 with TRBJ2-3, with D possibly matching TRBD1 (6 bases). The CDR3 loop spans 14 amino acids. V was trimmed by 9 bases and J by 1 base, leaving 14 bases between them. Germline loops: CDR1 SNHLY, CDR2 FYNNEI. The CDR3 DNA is TGTGCCAGACAGGGTACCTCCGGCACAGATACGCAGTATTTT. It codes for CARQGTSGTDTQYF.

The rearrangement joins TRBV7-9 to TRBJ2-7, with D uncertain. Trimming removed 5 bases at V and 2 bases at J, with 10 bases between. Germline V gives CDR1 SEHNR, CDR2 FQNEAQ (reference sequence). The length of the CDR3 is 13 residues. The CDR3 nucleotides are TGTGCCAGCAGCCCGCCTAACCCCTACGAGCAGTACTTC. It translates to CASSPPNPYEQYF.

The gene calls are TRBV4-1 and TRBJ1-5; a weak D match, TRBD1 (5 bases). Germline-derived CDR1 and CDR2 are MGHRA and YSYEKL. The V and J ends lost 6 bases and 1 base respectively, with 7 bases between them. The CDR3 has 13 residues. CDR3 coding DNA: TGCGCCAGCAGTGGGGGGAGCAATCAGCCCCAGCATTTT. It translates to CASSGGSNQPQHF.

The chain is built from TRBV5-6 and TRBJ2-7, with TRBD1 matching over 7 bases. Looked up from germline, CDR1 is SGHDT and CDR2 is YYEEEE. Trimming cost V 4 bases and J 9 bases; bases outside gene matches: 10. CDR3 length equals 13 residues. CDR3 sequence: CASSKTGTVRQYF. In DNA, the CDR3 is TGTGCCAGCAGCAAAACGGGGACAGTTAGGCAGTACTTC.

The CDR3 nucleotides are TGTGCCAGCAGTTCCGTCCGGGTCAAGGGGGTGAGTGAGCAGTTCTTC. Its translation: CASSSVRVKGVSEQFF. V and J are TRBV6-6 and TRBJ2-1, with D tentatively TRBD1 (6 bases). The V gene lost 4 bases and the J gene lost 9 bases, with 22 bases spanning the gap. The length of the CDR3 is 16 residues. Germline lookup yields CDR1 MNHNY and CDR2 SVGAGI (reference sequence).

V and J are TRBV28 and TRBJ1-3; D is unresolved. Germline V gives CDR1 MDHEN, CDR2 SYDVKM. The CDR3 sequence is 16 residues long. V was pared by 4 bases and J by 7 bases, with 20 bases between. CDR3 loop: CASSSPLLIPGNTIYF. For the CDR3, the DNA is TGTGCCAGCAGTTCTCCTCTACTGATCCCGGGGAACACCATATATTTT.

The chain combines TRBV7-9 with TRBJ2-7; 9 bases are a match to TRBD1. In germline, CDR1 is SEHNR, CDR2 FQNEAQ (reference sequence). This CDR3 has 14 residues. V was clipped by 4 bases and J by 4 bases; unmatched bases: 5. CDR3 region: CASSCGTGRYEQYF. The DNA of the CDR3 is TGTGCCAGCAGCTGCGGGACAGGGAGATACGAGCAGTACTTC.

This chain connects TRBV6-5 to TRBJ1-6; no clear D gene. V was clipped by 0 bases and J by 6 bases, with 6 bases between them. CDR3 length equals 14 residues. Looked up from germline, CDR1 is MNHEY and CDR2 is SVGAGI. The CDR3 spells CASSYSQANSPLHF. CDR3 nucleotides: TGTGCCAGCAGTTACTCTCAGGCTAATTCACCCCTCCACTTT.

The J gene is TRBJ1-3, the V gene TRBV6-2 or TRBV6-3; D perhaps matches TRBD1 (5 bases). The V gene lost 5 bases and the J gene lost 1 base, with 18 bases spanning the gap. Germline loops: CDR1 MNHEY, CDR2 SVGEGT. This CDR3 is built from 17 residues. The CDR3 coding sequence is TGTGCCAGCAGTACCGGACAACTCCTCCTTTCTGGAAACACCATATATTTT. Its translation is CASSTGQLLLSGNTIYF.

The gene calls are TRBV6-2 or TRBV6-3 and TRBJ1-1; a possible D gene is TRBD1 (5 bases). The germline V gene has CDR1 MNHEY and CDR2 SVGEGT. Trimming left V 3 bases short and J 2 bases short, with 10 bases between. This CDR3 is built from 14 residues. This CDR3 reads CASSYVGVNTEAFF. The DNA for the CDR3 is TGTGCCAGCAGTTATGTAGGGGTCAACACTGAAGCTTTCTTT.

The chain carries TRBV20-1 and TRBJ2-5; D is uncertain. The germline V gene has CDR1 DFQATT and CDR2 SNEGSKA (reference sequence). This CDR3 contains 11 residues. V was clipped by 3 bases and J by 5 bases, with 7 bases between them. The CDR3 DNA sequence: TGCAGTGCTAGCAACGGGGAGACCCAGTACTTC. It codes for CSASNGETQYF.

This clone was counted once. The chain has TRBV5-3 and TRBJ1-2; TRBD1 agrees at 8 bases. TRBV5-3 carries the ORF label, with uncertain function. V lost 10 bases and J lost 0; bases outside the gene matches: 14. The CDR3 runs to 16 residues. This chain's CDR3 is CASKMGDRTTNYGYTF. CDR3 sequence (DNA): TGTGCCTCCAAAATGGGGGACAGGACCACTAACTATGGCTACACCTTC.

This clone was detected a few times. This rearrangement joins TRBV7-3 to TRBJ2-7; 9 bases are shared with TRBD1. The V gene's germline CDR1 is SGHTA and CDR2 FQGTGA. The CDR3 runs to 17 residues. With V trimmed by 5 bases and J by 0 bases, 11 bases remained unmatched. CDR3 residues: CASSLLKTGGHSYEQYF. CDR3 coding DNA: TGTGCCAGCAGCCTATTAAAAACAGGGGGCCACTCCTACGAGCAGTACTTC.